This T cell receptor (beta chain) emerged from a study of control samples from healthy donors and cancer patients. The repertoire was sequenced with immunoSEQ multiplex PCR; TCRdb's copy has only in-frame clones and lacks some. Of tens of thousands of clones in the sample, approximately 93% were seen once. Trimming left V 3 bases short and J 5 bases short, with 10 bases between. The CDR3 sequence is 13 residues long. CDR1 and CDR2 (germline): LGHDT, YNNKEL (reference sequence). This chain joins TRBV3-1 (or the pseudogene TRBV3-2) and TRBJ1-2; maybe TRBD1 (5 bases). Sequencing used PBMCs. This TCR came from a woman in her thirties or forties with lung cancer. CDR3 residues: CASSQGLAYGYTF. The CDR3 nucleotides are TGTGCCAGCAGCCAGGGACTGGCGTATGGCTACACCTTC.